A selection of T cell receptor beta chains follows, all from one sample in a study of T cell responses to AZD1222 COVID-19 vaccine. The repertoire was sequenced with immunoSEQ multiplex PCR; TCRdb's copy has only in-frame clones and lacks some. In the table there are 20,000 to 25,000 clones, 80% to 90% of which are singletons. Sequencing used peripheral blood, obtained 28 days after the second AZD1222 dose. These receptors came from an adult who received the AZD1222 COVID-19 vaccine. The CDR3 runs from the conserved cysteine through the conserved F or W. A D gene is named only where the DNA matches it firmly. The size entry is marked missing in some rows and otherwise reads once, few, many or a size class.

V	D	J	size	CDR3	DNA
TRBV29-1	-	TRBJ2-5	-	CSVSESAETQYF	TGCAGCGTTTCTGAGTCAGCCGAGACCCAGTACTTC
TRBV7-3	TRBD2	TRBJ2-7	-	CASSFASGGSYEQYF	TGTGCCAGCAGCTTCGCTAGCGGAGGGAGCTACGAGCAGTACTTC
TRBV10-1	TRBD1	TRBJ2-2	once	CASSDLGQGAPGELFF	TGCGCCAGCAGTGATCTAGGACAGGGGGCGCCCGGGGAGCTGTTTTTT
TRBV9	-	TRBJ1-1	-	CASSVAGTLNTEAFF	TGTGCCAGCAGCGTAGCGGGGACACTGAACACTGAAGCTTTCTTT
TRBV19	-	TRBJ2-3	-	CATRRVASTDTQYF	TGTGCCACCCGTCGGGTAGCGAGCACAGATACGCAGTATTTT
TRBV19	TRBD1	TRBJ2-6	-	CASSPPQGATGANVLTF	TGTGCCAGTAGTCCGCCACAGGGGGCAACGGGGGCCAACGTCCTGACTTTC
TRBV12-5	-	TRBJ1-1	once	CASGSEGGTEAFF	TGTGCTAGTGGCTCGGAGGGGGGCACTGAAGCTTTCTTT
TRBV9	TRBD2	TRBJ2-7	-	CASSVSGGSYEQYF	TGTGCCAGCAGCGTGAGCGGGGGCTCCTACGAGCAGTACTTC
TRBV3-1/TRBV3-2	-	TRBJ2-7	-	CASSQVQEGGSYEQYF	TGTGCCAGCAGCCAAGTTCAGGAAGGGGGCTCCTACGAGCAGTACTTC
TRBV28	TRBD1	TRBJ1-2	few	CASSLGQGGNYGYTF	TGTGCCAGCAGTTTGGGACAGGGGGGTAACTATGGCTACACCTTC
TRBV23-1	TRBD2	TRBJ2-1	-	CARLLAGGNNEQFF	TGCGCCAGATTACTAGCGGGAGGTAACAATGAGCAGTTCTTC
TRBV5-5	-	TRBJ1-1	-	CASSRLRGVGTEAFF	TGTGCCAGCAGCCGGCTAAGGGGTGTGGGCACTGAAGCTTTCTTT
TRBV5-8	-	TRBJ1-1	-	CASSLVAFGTEAFF	TGTGCCAGCAGCTTGGTAGCTTTCGGCACTGAAGCTTTCTTT
TRBV5-1	-	TRBJ2-3	-	CASSFDTTPDTQYF	TGCGCCAGCAGCTTCGACACGACTCCAGATACGCAGTATTTT
TRBV5-6	-	TRBJ2-1	-	CASTSGLLNEQFF	TGTGCCAGCACCTCGGGGCTGCTGAATGAGCAGTTCTTC
TRBV29-1	TRBD1	TRBJ2-2	-	CGARDRGNTGELFF	TGCGGCGCTAGGGACAGGGGGAACACCGGGGAGCTGTTTTTT
TRBV18	-	TRBJ2-7	-	CASSPLPGYYEQYF	TGTGCCAGCTCACCACTCCCGGGCTACTACGAGCAGTACTTC
TRBV9	-	TRBJ2-3	-	CASSVVATDTQYF	TGTGCCAGCAGCGTAGTGGCGACAGATACGCAGTATTTT
TRBV19	TRBD1	TRBJ1-1	-	CASGGQMNTEAFF	TGTGCCAGTGGGGGACAGATGAACACTGAAGCTTTCTTT
TRBV7-9	TRBD2	TRBJ2-5	once	CASSSSGSGETQYF	TGTGCCAGCAGCTCTAGCGGGAGTGGGGAGACCCAGTACTTC
TRBV7-6	TRBD2	TRBJ2-5	-	CASSLLAGGQETQYF	TGTGCCAGCAGCCTACTAGCGGGAGGGCAAGAGACCCAGTACTTC
TRBV19	-	TRBJ2-7	-	CASSIGWISNYEQYF	TGTGCCAGTAGTATAGGGTGGATTTCTAACTACGAGCAGTACTTC
TRBV7-9	-	TRBJ1-6	-	CASSLEGNSPLHF	TGTGCCAGCAGCTTAGAAGGGAATTCACCCCTCCACTTT
TRBV2	TRBD1	TRBJ1-2	-	CASKVDRVGYGYTF	TGTGCCAGCAAGGTAGACAGGGTAGGCTATGGCTACACCTTC
TRBV21-1	-	TRBJ1-5	-	CASSKGRVQGRTQSNQPQHF	TGTGCCAGCAGCAAAGGAAGGGTCCAAGGGAGGACGCAAAGCAATCAGCCCCAGCATTTT
TRBV29-1	-	TRBJ2-3	-	CSVDGGPGTDTQYF	TGCAGCGTTGACGGGGGTCCGGGCACAGATACGCAGTATTTT
TRBV7-6	TRBD2	TRBJ2-7	-	CVLPRGGSFNYEQYF	TGTGTCCTCCCACGGGGGGGGAGCTTTAACTACGAGCAGTACTTC
TRBV20-1	-	TRBJ2-7	-	CSALEGFEQYF	TGCAGTGCCCTCGAGGGCTTCGAGCAGTACTTC
TRBV27	TRBD1	TRBJ2-7	once	CASRGYRDREYEQYF	TGTGCCAGCAGGGGATACCGGGACAGGGAATACGAGCAGTACTTC
TRBV7-9	-	TRBJ1-6	few	CASSLDYSVPLHF	TGTGCCAGCAGCTTAGACTACAGTGTTCCCCTCCACTTT
TRBV21-1	-	TRBJ2-1	-	CASSKMRAGENNEQFF	TGTGCCAGCAGCAAAATGAGAGCGGGAGAGAACAATGAGCAGTTCTTC
TRBV6-2/TRBV6-3	-	TRBJ2-3	once	CASSPVGSDTDTQYF	TGTGCCAGCAGTCCCGTCGGATCCGACACAGATACGCAGTATTTT
TRBV3-1/TRBV3-2	-	TRBJ2-3	-	CASSQESGAGSDTQYF	TGTGCCAGCAGCCAAGAATCGGGGGCCGGGTCAGATACGCAGTATTTT
TRBV4-3	-	TRBJ2-1	-	CASSLRAAYNEQFF	TGCGCCAGCAGCCTCCGGGCAGCCTACAATGAGCAGTTCTTC
TRBV5-4	TRBD1	TRBJ2-1	-	CASSPSLSGGRYNEQFF	TGTGCCAGCAGCCCATCCCTATCAGGGGGCCGATACAATGAGCAGTTCTTC
TRBV11-3	TRBD2	TRBJ2-2	-	CASSPRIAGGTGELFF	TGTGCCAGCAGCCCGAGAATAGCGGGAGGGACCGGGGAGCTGTTTTTT
TRBV24-1	-	TRBJ2-3	-	CATSMTGGGSDTQYF	TGTGCCACCAGTATGACGGGAGGGGGCTCAGATACGCAGTATTTT
TRBV5-1	-	TRBJ1-2	once	CASSLSVLRGDYGYTF	TGCGCCAGCAGCTTGTCGGTCCTAAGAGGGGACTATGGCTACACCTTC
TRBV28	-	TRBJ2-7	-	CASSLPYSDSYEQYF	TGTGCCAGCAGTTTACCCTACAGCGATTCCTACGAGCAGTACTTC
TRBV3-1/TRBV3-2	TRBD2	TRBJ2-5	once	CASSRGLVRRETQYF	TGTGCCAGCAGCCGGGGACTAGTCAGGCGGGAGACCCAGTACTTC
TRBV19	TRBD2	TRBJ2-1	-	CASSIGNGRAYNEQFF	TGTGCCAGTAGTATAGGGAACGGGAGGGCATACAATGAGCAGTTCTTC
TRBV18	TRBD2	TRBJ2-7	-	CASSPTSGGYEQYF	TGTGCCAGCTCACCAACTAGCGGGGGCTACGAGCAGTACTTC
TRBV5-1	-	TRBJ1-1	-	CASTLQGGTEAFF	TGCGCCAGCACCCTACAGGGTGGGACTGAAGCTTTCTTT
TRBV7-6	TRBD1	TRBJ2-7	-	CASSNSGTGTYEQYF	TGTGCCAGCAGCAACTCCGGGACAGGGACCTACGAGCAGTACTTC
TRBV5-1	TRBD1	TRBJ2-7	-	CASRRGQGDEQYF	TGCGCCAGCAGGAGGGGACAGGGGGACGAGCAGTACTTC
TRBV7-6	TRBD2	TRBJ2-1	-	CASSLLAGMTNEQFF	TGTGCCAGCAGCCTATTAGCGGGAATGACTAATGAGCAGTTCTTC
TRBV9	-	TRBJ2-7	-	CASSVGQETYEQYF	TGTGCCAGCAGCGTAGGCCAGGAAACCTACGAGCAGTACTTC